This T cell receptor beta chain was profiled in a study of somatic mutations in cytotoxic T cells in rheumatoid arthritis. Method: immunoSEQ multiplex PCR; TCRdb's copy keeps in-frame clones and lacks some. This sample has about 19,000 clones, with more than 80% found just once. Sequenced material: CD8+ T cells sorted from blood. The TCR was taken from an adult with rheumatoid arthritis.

CDR3 in amino acids: CASSFQNNEQFF. In nucleotides, the CDR3 is TGCGCCAGCAGTTTTCAGAACAATGAGCAGTTCTTC. V gene TRBV5-1 combines with J gene TRBJ2-1; D is unresolved. Germline assignment: CDR1 SGHRS and CDR2 YFSETQ. CDR3 length equals 12 residues. The V end was cut by 5 bases, the J end by 5 bases, with 8 bases between.